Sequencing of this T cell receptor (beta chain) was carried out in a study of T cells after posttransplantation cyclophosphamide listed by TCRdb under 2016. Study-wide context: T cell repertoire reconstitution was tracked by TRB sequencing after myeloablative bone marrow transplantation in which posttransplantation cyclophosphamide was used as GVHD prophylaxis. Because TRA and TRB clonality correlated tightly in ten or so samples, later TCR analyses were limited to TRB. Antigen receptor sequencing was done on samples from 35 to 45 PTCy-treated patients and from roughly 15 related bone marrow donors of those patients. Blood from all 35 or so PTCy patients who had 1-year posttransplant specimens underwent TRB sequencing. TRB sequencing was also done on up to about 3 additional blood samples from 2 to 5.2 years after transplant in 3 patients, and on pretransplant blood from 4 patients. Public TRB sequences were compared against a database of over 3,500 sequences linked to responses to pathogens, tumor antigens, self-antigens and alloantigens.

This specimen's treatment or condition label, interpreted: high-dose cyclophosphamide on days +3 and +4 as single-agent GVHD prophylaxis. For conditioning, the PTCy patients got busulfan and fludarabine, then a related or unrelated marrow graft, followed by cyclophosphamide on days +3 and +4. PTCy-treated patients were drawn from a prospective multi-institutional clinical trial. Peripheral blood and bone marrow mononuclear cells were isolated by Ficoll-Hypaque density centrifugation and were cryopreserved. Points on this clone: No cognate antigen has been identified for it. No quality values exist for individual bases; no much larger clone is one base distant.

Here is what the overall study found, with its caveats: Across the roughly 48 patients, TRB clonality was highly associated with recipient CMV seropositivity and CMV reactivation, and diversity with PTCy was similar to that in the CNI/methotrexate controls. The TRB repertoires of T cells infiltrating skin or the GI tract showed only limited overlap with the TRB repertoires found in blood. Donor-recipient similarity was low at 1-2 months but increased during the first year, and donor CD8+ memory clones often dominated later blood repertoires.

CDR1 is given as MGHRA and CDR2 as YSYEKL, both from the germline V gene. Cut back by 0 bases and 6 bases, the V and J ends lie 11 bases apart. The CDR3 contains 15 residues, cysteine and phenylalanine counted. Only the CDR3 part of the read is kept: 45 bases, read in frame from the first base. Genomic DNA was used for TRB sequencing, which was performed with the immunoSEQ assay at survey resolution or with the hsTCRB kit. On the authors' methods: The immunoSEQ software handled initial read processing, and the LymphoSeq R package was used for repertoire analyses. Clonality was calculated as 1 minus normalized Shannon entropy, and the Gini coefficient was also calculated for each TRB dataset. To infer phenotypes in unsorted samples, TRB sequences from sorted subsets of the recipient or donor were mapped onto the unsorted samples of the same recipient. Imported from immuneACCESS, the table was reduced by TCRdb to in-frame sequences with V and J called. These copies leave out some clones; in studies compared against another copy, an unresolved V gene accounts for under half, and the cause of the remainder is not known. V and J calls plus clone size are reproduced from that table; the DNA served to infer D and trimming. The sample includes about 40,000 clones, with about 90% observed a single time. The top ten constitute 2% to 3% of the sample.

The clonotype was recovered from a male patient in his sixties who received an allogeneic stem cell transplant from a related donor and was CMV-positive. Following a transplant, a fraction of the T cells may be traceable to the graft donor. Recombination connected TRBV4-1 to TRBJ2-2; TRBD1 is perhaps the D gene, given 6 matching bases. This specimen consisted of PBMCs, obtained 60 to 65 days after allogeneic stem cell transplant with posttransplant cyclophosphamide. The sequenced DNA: TGCGCCAGCAGCCAAGACGTGACAGGCCCCGGGGAGCTGTTTTTT. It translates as CASSQDVTGPGELFF.